This T cell receptor beta chain was retrieved from a study of T cell changes during pregnancy in multiple sclerosis. The protocol was immunoSEQ multiplex PCR, while the TCRdb copy is restricted to in-frame clones and leaves out a portion. The sample consists of about 43,000 clones, roughly 90% of them appearing once. Germline assignment: CDR1 MNHNS and CDR2 SASEGT. This CDR3 spans 13 amino acids. Trimming took off 0 bases at V and 3 bases at J, with 2 bases between the two ends. This chain uses TRBV6-1 with TRBJ2-2; D remains unclear. The clonotype comes from a female donor in good health, enrolled as a control in a pregnancy study. Source: peripheral blood, taken in the second trimester of pregnancy. In DNA form, the CDR3 reads TGTGCCAGCAGTGAAGCCGACACCGGGGAGCTGTTTTTT. Translation gives CASSEADTGELFF.